This T cell receptor beta chain is from a study of T cells in Graves' hyperthyroidism and ophthalmopathy. Study-level results: Onset of ophthalmopathy came a median approximately 6.5 months after the model predicted it.

RNA transcripts gave rise to amplified TCR beta CDR3 regions. First-round RT-PCR of the TCR CDR3 relied on the HTBI primer set. TCRdb fed the multiplex PCR reads into MiXCR, producing one record per CDR3 protein. The profile shows 200,000 to 300,000 distinct CDR3 sequences, about 24% of them singletons. Disease duration was under 3 months in the ophthalmopathy patients, who also had a Clinical Activity Score of at least 3 and a NOSPECS grade of at least 4. Uncontrolled infection, other autoimmune disease, pregnancy or lactation led to exclusion. This clonotype was seen repeatedly, ten times or more. Its antigen is not identified. This TCR derives from a middle-aged woman with Graves' ophthalmopathy. Sequencing input: blood.

The CDR3 DNA follows: TGCAGTGCCCCCCGGGCCGGCTACGAGCAGTACTTC. Its protein is CSAPRAGYEQYF. The chain links TRBV20-1 to TRBJ2-7; D not resolved. This CDR3 comprises 12 residues. The germline CDR1 and CDR2 sequences are DFQATT and SNEGSKA (reference sequence). V was pared by 6 bases and J by 3 bases, with 12 bases between.